These T cell receptor beta chains were read from a single sample in a study of T cells after yellow fever vaccination. MiXCR, applied by TCRdb to the 5' RACE reads, yields one record per CDR3 protein. Of around 320,000 distinct CDR3 sequences in the sample, 3.5% to 4.5% were seen once. The specimen was PBMCs, collected 15 days after the yellow fever booster vaccination. The receptors originated from a man younger than 35 who received the YFV17D yellow fever vaccine. Each CDR3 is given with its conserved first and last residue. The order of the fields is V gene, J gene, D gene, clone size, CDR3 length, CDR3 DNA, CDR3 protein. A D gene is named only where the DNA matches it firmly. A row's size may be missing; if present it is once, few, many or a size class.

V gene: TRBV12-3/TRBV12-4
J gene: TRBJ2-3
D gene: .
clone size: few
CDR3 length: 12
CDR3 DNA: TGTGCCAGCAGTGCAACAGTTGATACGCAGTATTTT
CDR3 protein: CASSATVDTQYF

V gene: TRBV29-1
J gene: TRBJ1-2
D gene: .
clone size: few
CDR3 length: 13
CDR3 DNA: TGCAGCGCCATCGCTGGGACATACTATGGCTACACCTTC
CDR3 protein: CSAIAGTYYGYTF

V gene: TRBV29-1
J gene: TRBJ1-5
D gene: .
clone size: many
CDR3 length: 12
CDR3 DNA: TGCAGCGTAGGGGGAGGGAATCAGCCCCAGCATTTT
CDR3 protein: CSVGGGNQPQHF

V gene: TRBV28
J gene: TRBJ1-1
D gene: .
clone size: many
CDR3 length: 12
CDR3 DNA: TGTGCCAGCAGTTTGGCCATACTGAATCCTTTCTTT
CDR3 protein: CASSLAILNPFF

V gene: TRBV7-6
J gene: TRBJ1-1
D gene: .
clone size: many
CDR3 length: 14
CDR3 DNA: TGTGCCAGCAGTTTGGACACAAAGGGAACTGAAGCTTTCTTT
CDR3 protein: CASSLDTKGTEAFF

V gene: TRBV7-9
J gene: TRBJ2-5
D gene: .
clone size: few
CDR3 length: 16
CDR3 DNA: TGTGCCAGCAGCCGAGGCGGCACAGGGTACCAAGAGACCCAGTACTTC
CDR3 protein: CASSRGGTGYQETQYF

V gene: TRBV6-6
J gene: TRBJ1-5
D gene: TRBD1
clone size: .
CDR3 length: 22
CDR3 DNA: TGTGCCAGCAGTTACTTTCCCCAAATATACGGGACAGGGGGCTCCAGCAATCAGCCCCAGCATTTT
CDR3 protein: CASSYFPQIYGTGGSSNQPQHF

V gene: TRBV5-4
J gene: TRBJ2-3
D gene: TRBD1
clone size: .
CDR3 length: 16
CDR3 DNA: TGTGCCAGCAGCGCCTCCCGGGACAGGGGGACAGATACGCAGTATTTT
CDR3 protein: CASSASRDRGTDTQYF

V gene: TRBV7-9
J gene: TRBJ2-1
D gene: .
clone size: many
CDR3 length: 13
CDR3 DNA: TGTGCCAGCAGCTTAACGGGGGTAGATGAGCAGTTCTTC
CDR3 protein: CASSLTGVDEQFF

V gene: TRBV29-1
J gene: TRBJ2-5
D gene: TRBD2
clone size: many
CDR3 length: 12
CDR3 DNA: TGCAGCGTTGGGACTAGCGGAGAGACCCAGTACTTC
CDR3 protein: CSVGTSGETQYF

V gene: TRBV6-5
J gene: TRBJ1-5
D gene: TRBD1
clone size: few
CDR3 length: 14
CDR3 DNA: TGTGCCAGCAGACGGACAGGGAGCAATCAGCCCCAGCATTTT
CDR3 protein: CASRRTGSNQPQHF

V gene: TRBV5-1
J gene: TRBJ2-1
D gene: TRBD2
clone size: few
CDR3 length: 15
CDR3 DNA: TGCGCCAGCAGCCCACGGACCGGGGGGGCCAATGAGCAGTTCTTC
CDR3 protein: CASSPRTGGANEQFF

V gene: TRBV4-3
J gene: TRBJ2-3
D gene: .
clone size: many
CDR3 length: 14
CDR3 DNA: TGCGCCAGCAGCCACGCGACGGGAAGAGATACGCAGTATTTT
CDR3 protein: CASSHATGRDTQYF

V gene: TRBV11-2
J gene: TRBJ1-1
D gene: .
clone size: .
CDR3 length: 14
CDR3 DNA: TGTGCCAGCAGCGGTCAAATTAGCTCGGGTGTAGCTTTCTTT
CDR3 protein: CASSGQISSGVAFF

V gene: TRBV6-2/TRBV6-3
J gene: TRBJ2-6
D gene: TRBD1
clone size: .
CDR3 length: 17
CDR3 DNA: TGTGCCAGCAGTTACCGGGACAGATTATCTGGGGCCAACGTCCTGACTTTC
CDR3 protein: CASSYRDRLSGANVLTF

V gene: TRBV28
J gene: TRBJ1-5
D gene: TRBD1
clone size: .
CDR3 length: 18
CDR3 DNA: TGTGCCAGCAGTTTGAGGGACAGGGATCTATATAGCAATCAGCCCCAGCATTTT
CDR3 protein: CASSLRDRDLYSNQPQHF

V gene: TRBV5-1
J gene: TRBJ2-5
D gene: .
clone size: .
CDR3 length: 14
CDR3 DNA: TGCGCCAGCAGCGGAGGACATGACCAAGAGACCCAGTACTTC
CDR3 protein: CASSGGHDQETQYF

V gene: TRBV5-1
J gene: TRBJ2-5
D gene: .
clone size: many
CDR3 length: 15
CDR3 DNA: TGCGCCAGCACCATTCTACGGGGGGCCGGGAAGACCCAGTACTTC
CDR3 protein: CASTILRGAGKTQYF

V gene: TRBV7-2
J gene: TRBJ1-3
D gene: .
clone size: few
CDR3 length: 14
CDR3 DNA: TGTGCCAGCAGCTTGGATGAGGGTGCGAACACCATATATTTT
CDR3 protein: CASSLDEGANTIYF

V gene: TRBV4-1
J gene: TRBJ1-1
D gene: .
clone size: .
CDR3 length: 16
CDR3 DNA: TGCGCCAGCAGCCCAACCACCCTGACAGGGAACACTGAAGCTTTCTTT
CDR3 protein: CASSPTTLTGNTEAFF

V gene: TRBV7-3
J gene: TRBJ2-3
D gene: .
clone size: few
CDR3 length: 14
CDR3 DNA: TGTGCCAGCAGCTTAAGTCAGTCCACAGATACGCAGTATTTT
CDR3 protein: CASSLSQSTDTQYF

V gene: TRBV28
J gene: TRBJ2-5
D gene: .
clone size: few
CDR3 length: 15
CDR3 DNA: TGTGCCAGCATTCCTCACTCGACATCTCAAGAGACCCAGTACTTC
CDR3 protein: CASIPHSTSQETQYF

V gene: TRBV27
J gene: TRBJ2-7
D gene: .
clone size: .
CDR3 length: 14
CDR3 DNA: TGTGCCAGCAGTTTATCGGTAGGGACCTACGAGCAGTACTTC
CDR3 protein: CASSLSVGTYEQYF

V gene: TRBV7-6
J gene: TRBJ2-5
D gene: .
clone size: many
CDR3 length: 16
CDR3 DNA: TGTGCCAGCAGCTTAGCAAGCTCAGGGGTCCGTGCGACCCAGTACTTC
CDR3 protein: CASSLASSGVRATQYF

V gene: TRBV5-1
J gene: TRBJ2-3
D gene: TRBD2
clone size: many
CDR3 length: 16
CDR3 DNA: TGCGCCAGCAGCTTCCAGACTAGCGGCGTCACAGATACGCAGTATTTT
CDR3 protein: CASSFQTSGVTDTQYF

V gene: TRBV5-1
J gene: TRBJ2-1
D gene: TRBD1
clone size: many
CDR3 length: 18
CDR3 DNA: TGCGCCAGCAGCCCCCCGGACAGGACAATTACTATTGGGAATGAGCAGTTCTTC
CDR3 protein: CASSPPDRTITIGNEQFF

V gene: TRBV29-1
J gene: TRBJ2-5
D gene: TRBD2
clone size: many
CDR3 length: 14
CDR3 DNA: TGCAGCGTTGAAGAAGCGGGGGGAGGGGAGACCCAGTACTTC
CDR3 protein: CSVEEAGGGETQYF

V gene: TRBV7-9
J gene: TRBJ2-1
D gene: .
clone size: few
CDR3 length: 12
CDR3 DNA: TGTGCCAGCACACACGGTGCCAATGAGCAGTTCTTC
CDR3 protein: CASTHGANEQFF

V gene: TRBV9
J gene: TRBJ2-5
D gene: .
clone size: .
CDR3 length: 15
CDR3 DNA: TGTGCCAGCAGCGGGGTATGGGGCGGAGAAAAGACCCAGTACTTC
CDR3 protein: CASSGVWGGEKTQYF

V gene: TRBV6-5
J gene: TRBJ1-2
D gene: .
clone size: .
CDR3 length: 14
CDR3 DNA: TGTGCCAGCTTAGCCCACACGGCGATGGGGGGCTACACCTTC
CDR3 protein: CASLAHTAMGGYTF

V gene: TRBV24-1
J gene: TRBJ2-1
D gene: .
clone size: few
CDR3 length: 14
CDR3 DNA: TGTGCCACCCGAGAGAACACCGACTACAATGAGCAGTTCTTC
CDR3 protein: CATRENTDYNEQFF

V gene: TRBV4-2
J gene: TRBJ2-1
D gene: .
clone size: few
CDR3 length: 16
CDR3 DNA: TGTGCCAGCAGCCAAGATAGGGGAACCTCCTACAATGAGCAGTTCTTC
CDR3 protein: CASSQDRGTSYNEQFF

V gene: TRBV10-3
J gene: TRBJ1-2
D gene: TRBD1
clone size: many
CDR3 length: 15
CDR3 DNA: TGTGCCATCAGTGATCCGGACAGGGCTAACTATGGCTACACCTTC
CDR3 protein: CAISDPDRANYGYTF

V gene: TRBV7-9
J gene: TRBJ1-5
D gene: TRBD1
clone size: many
CDR3 length: 14
CDR3 DNA: TGTGCCAGCAGCCCGGCAGGGGGAGGTCAGCCCCAGCATTTT
CDR3 protein: CASSPAGGGQPQHF

V gene: TRBV29-1
J gene: TRBJ2-1
D gene: .
clone size: few
CDR3 length: 14
CDR3 DNA: TGCAGCGTCTCAGGGTGGGGCTCCTACAATGAGCAGTTCTTC
CDR3 protein: CSVSGWGSYNEQFF

V gene: TRBV6-5
J gene: TRBJ1-1
D gene: .
clone size: .
CDR3 length: 13
CDR3 DNA: TGTGCCAGCAGATCACCAACGGGGACTGAAGCTTTCTTT
CDR3 protein: CASRSPTGTEAFF

V gene: TRBV3-1
J gene: TRBJ1-5
D gene: .
clone size: .
CDR3 length: 13
CDR3 DNA: TGTGCCAGCAGCCAGACCCGGGGCCAGCCCCAGCATTTT
CDR3 protein: CASSQTRGQPQHF

V gene: TRBV7-2
J gene: TRBJ2-3
D gene: .
clone size: few
CDR3 length: 15
CDR3 DNA: TGTGCCAGCAGCTTAGTACGAGGGGTCGGGGATACGCAGTATTTT
CDR3 protein: CASSLVRGVGDTQYF

V gene: TRBV7-6
J gene: TRBJ2-3
D gene: .
clone size: many
CDR3 length: 13
CDR3 DNA: TGTGCCAGCGGACTTGACGCAGCAGATACGCAGTATTTT
CDR3 protein: CASGLDAADTQYF

V gene: TRBV6-2/TRBV6-3
J gene: TRBJ1-5
D gene: .
clone size: many
CDR3 length: 13
CDR3 DNA: TGTGCCAGCAGTTACGGGGGTAATCAGCCCCAGCATTTT
CDR3 protein: CASSYGGNQPQHF